The TCR beta chain described here comes from a study of blood T cell repertoires in COVID-19 (dated by TCRdb to 2019 to 2021). About the study as a whole: Samples covering the acute and convalescent phases of COVID-19 were provided by collaborators in the United States, Italy and Spain. The material from the prospective study consisted of cDNA or gDNA derived from T cells, B-cell-depleted T cells, or PBMCs. Deeply sampled blood TCRbeta repertoires from subjects exposed to, actively infected with, or recovered from COVID-19 were included in the dataset. The repertoires were released in a freely available public database meant as a resource for research on the immune response to SARS-CoV-2. The samples were drawn from the first 160 participants of the ongoing ImmuneRACE study and from more than 1,000 subjects provided by 6 global collaborators. Sample metadata almost always included a de-identified subject ID, COVID-19 status, age in years and sex. Where available, HLA class I and class II types were taken from metadata supplied by the sample provider and were not determined by assay-based typing.

The collaborating institutions used their own protocols to collect whole blood in K2EDTA tubes. Collaborator samples were shipped for TCRbeta analysis as frozen whole blood, isolated PBMCs, or DNA extracted from either sample type. CDR1 and CDR2 are read off the germline V gene as SGHAT and FQNNGV. V and J are truncated by 1 base and 5 bases respectively, leaving an intervening sequence of 8 bases. The CDR3 numbers 13 residues from cysteine through phenylalanine. Only the CDR3 DNA stays, 39 bases, in frame from base 1. Results and caveats for the whole study, not just this receptor: The amount of clinical and demographic metadata varied by source and participant and was provided uncurated.

TCRbeta CDR3 regions were amplified from genomic DNA by means of the immunoSEQ Assay, a bias-controlled multiplex PCR. The paper's data handling went like this. The number of nucleated cells in each sample was estimated from the amplification of reference gene primers within the assay. To quantify the absolute abundance of each unique TCRbeta CDR3 rearrangement, sequence reads were collapsed and filtered. For each sample, productive Simpson clonality was calculated as the square root of Simpson's diversity index across productive rearrangements. The source is immuneACCESS, and TCRdb retained only in-frame sequences with V and J called. Part of the clones is not carried over; for the studies checked, unresolved V genes explain less than half of this, and the remainder is unexplained. V, J and clone size are taken as reported in that table, and D and trimming were inferred from the DNA itself. The sample contains 100,000 or so clones, about 85% of them found a single time. The ten largest clonotypes hold 4.1% of the sample.

This clone was observed many times. No cognate antigen has been identified for it. No base qualities exist here, and no much larger clone lies one base off it. Input material: peripheral blood. The chain is made from TRBV11-2 and TRBJ1-1; matching of 5 bases hints at TRBD1 as the D gene. This TCR derives from a man aged 50 or older with acute or convalescent COVID-19. The sequence in DNA is TGTGCCAGCAGCTTAGCCGGGGGGACTGAAGCTTTCTTT. This translates into CASSLAGGTEAFF.